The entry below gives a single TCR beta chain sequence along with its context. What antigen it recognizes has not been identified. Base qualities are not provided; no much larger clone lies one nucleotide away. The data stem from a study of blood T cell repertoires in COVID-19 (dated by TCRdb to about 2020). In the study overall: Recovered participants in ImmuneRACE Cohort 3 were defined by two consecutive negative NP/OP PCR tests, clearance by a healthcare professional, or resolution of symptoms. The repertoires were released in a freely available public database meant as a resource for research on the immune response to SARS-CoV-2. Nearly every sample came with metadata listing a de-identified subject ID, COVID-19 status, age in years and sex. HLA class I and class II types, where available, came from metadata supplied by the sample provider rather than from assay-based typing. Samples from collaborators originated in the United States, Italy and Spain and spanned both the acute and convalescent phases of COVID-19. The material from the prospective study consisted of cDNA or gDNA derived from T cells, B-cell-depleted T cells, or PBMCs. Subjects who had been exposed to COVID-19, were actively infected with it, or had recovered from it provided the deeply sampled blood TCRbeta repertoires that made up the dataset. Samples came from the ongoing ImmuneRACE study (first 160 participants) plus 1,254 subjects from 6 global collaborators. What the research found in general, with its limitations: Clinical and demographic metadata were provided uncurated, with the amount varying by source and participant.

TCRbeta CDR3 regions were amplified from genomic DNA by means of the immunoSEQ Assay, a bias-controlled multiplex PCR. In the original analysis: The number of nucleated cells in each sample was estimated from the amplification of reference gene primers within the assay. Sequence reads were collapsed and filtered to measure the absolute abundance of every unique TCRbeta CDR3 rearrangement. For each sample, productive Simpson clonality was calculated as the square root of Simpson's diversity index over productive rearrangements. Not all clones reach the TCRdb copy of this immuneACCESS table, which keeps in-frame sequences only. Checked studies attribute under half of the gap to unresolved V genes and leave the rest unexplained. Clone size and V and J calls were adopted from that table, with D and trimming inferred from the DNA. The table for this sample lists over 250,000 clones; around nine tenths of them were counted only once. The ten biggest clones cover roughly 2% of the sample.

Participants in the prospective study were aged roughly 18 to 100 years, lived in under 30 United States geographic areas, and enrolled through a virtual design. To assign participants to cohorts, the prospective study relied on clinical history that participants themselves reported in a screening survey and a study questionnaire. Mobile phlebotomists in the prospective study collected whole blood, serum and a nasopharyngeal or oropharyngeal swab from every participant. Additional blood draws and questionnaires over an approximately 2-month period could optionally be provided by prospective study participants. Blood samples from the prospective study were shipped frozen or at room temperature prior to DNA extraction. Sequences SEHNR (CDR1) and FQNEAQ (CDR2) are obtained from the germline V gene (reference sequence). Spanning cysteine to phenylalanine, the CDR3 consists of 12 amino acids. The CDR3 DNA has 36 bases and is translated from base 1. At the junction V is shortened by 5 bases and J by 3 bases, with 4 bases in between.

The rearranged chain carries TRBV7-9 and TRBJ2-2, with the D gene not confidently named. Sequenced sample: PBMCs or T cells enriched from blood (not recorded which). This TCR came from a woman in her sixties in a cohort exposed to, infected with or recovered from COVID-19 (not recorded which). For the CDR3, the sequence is CASSVYTGELFF. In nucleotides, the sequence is TGTGCCAGCAGCGTATACACCGGGGAGCTGTTTTTT.